One and the same sample provided the 14 T cell receptor beta chains below, sequenced in a study of cytomegalovirus exposure and HLA in healthy donors. Researchers ran the PCR with 60 Vbeta and 13 Jbeta primers. Data came from immunoSEQ multiplex PCR; TCRdb stores just in-frame clones and leaves some out. The sample has roughly 100,000 clones; roughly 82% are singletons. The sequencing input was PBMCs. These receptors were taken from a woman aged 45 to 65 in good health and CMV-seropositive.

The chain links TRBV5-4 to TRBJ1-1, with 9 bases lining up with TRBD1. V lost 1 base to trimming and J lost 10 bases; unmatched junction nucleotides: 5. From germline, CDR1 is SGHNT and CDR2 YYREEE (reference sequence). The CDR3 contains 13 residues. This CDR3 is CASSLSQGAVAFF. For the CDR3, the DNA is TGTGCCAGCAGCTTGTCACAGGGGGCGGTAGCTTTCTTT.

This chain joins TRBV12-5 and TRBJ2-2, with 9 bases that match TRBD1. Trimming cost V 3 bases and J 5 bases; bases outside gene matches: 7. CDR3 length: 16 residues. Germline CDR1 LGHNT, CDR2 FRNRAP. The CDR3: CASGLTGGQGTGELFF. The CDR3 region has the DNA TGTGCTAGTGGTTTAACAGGGGGCCAAGGAACCGGGGAGCTGTTTTTT.

V is TRBV5-1 and J is TRBJ2-1; D may be TRBD1 (6 bases). CDR1 and CDR2 (germline): SGHRS, YFSETQ. The ends were cut back, 2 bases at V and 7 bases at J, with 13 bases in the middle. CDR3 size: 14 residues. The CDR3 sequence is CASSLMTDSNEQFF. The CDR3, as DNA: TGCGCCAGCAGCTTAATGACGGACAGTAATGAGCAGTTCTTC. Full variable domain (remainder filled in from reference TRBV5-1 and TRBJ2-1): KAGVTQTPRYLIKTRGQQVTLSCSPISGHRSVSWYQQTPGQGLQFLFEYFSETQRNKGNFPGRFSGRQFSNSRSEMNVSTLELGDSALYLCASSLMTDSNEQFFGPGTRLTVL.

This clone has just one count. This rearrangement joins TRBV19 to TRBJ1-2, with TRBD1 matching over 8 bases. This CDR3 contains 17 residues. V was clipped by 10 bases and J by 7 bases; unmatched bases: 23. Per the germline V gene, CDR1 is LNHDA and CDR2 is SQIVND (reference sequence). The chain's CDR3 is CATRIRTGNPSYGGYTF. The CDR3 DNA is TGTGCCACCCGTATAAGGACAGGGAACCCCTCGTATGGTGGCTACACCTTC.

This chain links TRBV6-5 with TRBJ1-4; tentatively, D is TRBD1 (6 bases). V was clipped by 8 bases and J by 3 bases, with 13 bases between them. Germline V gives CDR1 MNHEY, CDR2 SVGAGI. CDR3 length: 14 residues. In DNA form, the CDR3 reads TGTGCCAGCCGCCGCAGGGGCTCTAATGAAAAACTGTTTTTT. Translated: CASRRRGSNEKLFF.

The V call is TRBV2, the J call TRBJ1-2; a possible D gene is TRBD1 (5 bases). The ends were cut back, 0 bases at V and 4 bases at J, with 12 bases in the middle. The CDR3 runs to 15 residues. Germline V gives CDR1 SNHLY, CDR2 FYNNEI. The CDR3 DNA is TGTGCCAGCAGTGAAGCCCCGACAGATCGCTATGGCTACACCTTC. Its protein product is CASSEAPTDRYGYTF.

The genes are TRBV7-9 and TRBJ1-2; no definite D call. In germline, CDR1 is SEHNR, CDR2 FQNEAQ (reference sequence). This CDR3 is built from 16 residues. Trimming cost V 5 bases and J 0 bases, with 16 bases left between them. As DNA, the CDR3 is TGTGCCAGCAGCCTAGACGTTAACAGTGCTAACTATGGCTACACCTTC. Translating gives CASSLDVNSANYGYTF.

This clone is a singleton in its sample. J is TRBJ1-5 and V is TRBV18, with D perhaps TRBD1 (5 bases). This CDR3 comprises 15 residues. Per germline, CDR1 KGHSH and CDR2 LQKENI. Trimming left V 3 bases short and J 5 bases short, with 14 bases between. The DNA of the CDR3 is TGTGCCAGCTCACCGCTGTCAGGGTTCGATCAGCCCCAGCATTTT. Its translation is CASSPLSGFDQPQHF.

The chain recombines TRBV27 with TRBJ2-7; D possibly corresponds to TRBD2 (5 bases). The CDR3 has 16 amino acids. Germline loops: CDR1 MNHEY, CDR2 SMNVEV (reference sequence). The V gene lost 7 bases and the J gene lost 1 base, with 20 bases spanning the gap. CDR3 sequence (DNA): TGTGCCAGCACCCCCTATGGCCGGGGTGATTCCTACGAGCAGTACTTC. This translates into CASTPYGRGDSYEQYF.

The rearrangement joins TRBV28 to TRBJ1-1, with D perhaps matching TRBD1 (6 bases). CDR1 is MDHEN, CDR2 SYDVKM, per germline. The CDR3 spans 15 residues. Trimming removed 4 bases at V and 5 bases at J, with 17 bases between. CDR3 nucleotide sequence: TGTGCCAGCAGTTCAGGACAGATCGGGATAACTGAAGCTTTCTTT. It yields the protein CASSSGQIGITEAFF.

The chain joins TRBV12-5 to TRBJ2-3; TRBD1 matches at 10 bases. V shed 5 bases and J 2 bases; nucleotides not matched to a gene: 7. The CDR3 is 16 residues long. Germline CDR1 and CDR2: LGHNT and FRNRAP. The CDR3, as DNA: TGTGCTAGTGGTGGAAGACAGGGGGCCGTCACAGATACGCAGTATTTT. Protein sequence: CASGGRQGAVTDTQYF.

The chain carries TRBV7-8 and TRBJ1-2; D might be TRBD1 (6 bases). The germline V gene encodes CDR1 SGHVS and CDR2 FQNEAQ. The ends were cut back, 0 bases at V and 3 bases at J, with 11 bases in the middle. This CDR3 is 15 amino acids long. DNA of the CDR3: TGTGCCAGCAGCTTAGCAGGGGGGGTGTACTATGGCTACACCTTC. Its translation: CASSLAGGVYYGYTF.

This chain connects TRBV11-1 to TRBJ2-3, with TRBD2 identical over 7 bases. Looked up from germline, CDR1 is SGHAT and CDR2 is FQDESV (reference sequence). V gave up 5 bases and J gave up 3 bases; unmatched junction bases: 20. CDR3 length: 19 amino acids. As DNA, the CDR3 is TGTGCCAGCAGCACACAAAGAACGGAGGCGGGGGAAAAGACAGATACGCAGTATTTT. Its translation is CASSTQRTEAGEKTDTQYF.

This clone is medium-sized. The V and J genes are TRBV4-2 and TRBJ1-1; tentative D call: TRBD1 (5 bases). Trimming removed 0 bases from V and 4 bases from J, with 15 bases in between. Germline V lookup: CDR1 LGHNA, CDR2 YNFKEQ. This CDR3 comprises 16 residues. DNA of the CDR3: TGTGCCAGCAGCCAAGATGCGGCAGGGTGGTCCACTGAAGCTTTCTTT. It translates to CASSQDAAGWSTEAFF.